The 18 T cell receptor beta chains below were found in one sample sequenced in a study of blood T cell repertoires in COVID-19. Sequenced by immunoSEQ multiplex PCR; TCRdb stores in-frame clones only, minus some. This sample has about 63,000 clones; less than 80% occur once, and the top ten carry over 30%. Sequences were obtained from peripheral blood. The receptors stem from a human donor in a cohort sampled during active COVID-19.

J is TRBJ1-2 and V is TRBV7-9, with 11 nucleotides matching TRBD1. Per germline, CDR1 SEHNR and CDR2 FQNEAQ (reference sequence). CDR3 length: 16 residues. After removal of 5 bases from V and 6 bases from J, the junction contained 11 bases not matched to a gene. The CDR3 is CASSKYTGTGGHGYTF. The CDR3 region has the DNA TGTGCCAGCAGCAAATATACCGGGACAGGGGGTCATGGCTACACCTTC.

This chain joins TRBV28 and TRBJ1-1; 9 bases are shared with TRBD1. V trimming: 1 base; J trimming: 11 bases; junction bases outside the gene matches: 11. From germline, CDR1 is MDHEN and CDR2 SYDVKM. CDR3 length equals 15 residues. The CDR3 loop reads CASSLSTGQGRNAFF. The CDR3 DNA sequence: TGTGCCAGCAGTTTATCAACGGGACAGGGCAGGAATGCTTTCTTT.

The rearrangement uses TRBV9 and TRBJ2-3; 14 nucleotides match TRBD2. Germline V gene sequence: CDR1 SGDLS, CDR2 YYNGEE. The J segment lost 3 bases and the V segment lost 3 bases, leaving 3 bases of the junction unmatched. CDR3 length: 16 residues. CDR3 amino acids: CASSAGLAGVTDTQYF. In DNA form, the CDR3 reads TGTGCCAGCAGCGCGGGACTAGCGGGAGTTACAGATACGCAGTATTTT. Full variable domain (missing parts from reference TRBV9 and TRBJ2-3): DSGVTQTPKHLITATGQRVTLRCSPRSGDLSVYWYQQSLDQGLQFLIQYYNGEERAKGNILERFSAQQFPDLHSELNLSSLELGDSALYFCASSAGLAGVTDTQYFGPGTRLTVL.

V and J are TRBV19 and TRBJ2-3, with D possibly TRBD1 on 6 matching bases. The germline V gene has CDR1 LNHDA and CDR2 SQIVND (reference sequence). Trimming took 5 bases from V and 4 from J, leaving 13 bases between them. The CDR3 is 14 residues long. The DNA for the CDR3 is TGTGCCAGTAGTCCCCAGGGGAATGCAGATACGCAGTATTTT. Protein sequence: CASSPQGNADTQYF.

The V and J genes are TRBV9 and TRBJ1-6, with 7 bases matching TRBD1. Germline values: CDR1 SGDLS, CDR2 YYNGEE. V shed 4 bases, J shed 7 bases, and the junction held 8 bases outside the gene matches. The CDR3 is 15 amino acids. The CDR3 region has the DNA TGTGCCAGCAGCACCCGACAGGGATTCAATTCACCCCTCCACTTT. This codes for CASSTRQGFNSPLHF.

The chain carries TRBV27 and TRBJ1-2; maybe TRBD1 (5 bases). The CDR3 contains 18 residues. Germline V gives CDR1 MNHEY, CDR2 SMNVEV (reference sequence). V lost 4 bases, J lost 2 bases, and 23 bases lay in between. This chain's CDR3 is CASSSGGAAGPLNYGYTF. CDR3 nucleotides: TGTGCCAGCAGTTCGGGTGGGGCCGCTGGGCCATTGAACTATGGCTACACCTTC.

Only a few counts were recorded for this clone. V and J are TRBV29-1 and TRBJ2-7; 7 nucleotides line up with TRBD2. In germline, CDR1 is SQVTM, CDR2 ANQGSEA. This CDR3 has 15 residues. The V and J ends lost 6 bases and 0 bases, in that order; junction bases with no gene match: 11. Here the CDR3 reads CSVAEPSGSSYEQYF. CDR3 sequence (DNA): TGCAGCGTCGCGGAGCCTAGCGGATCCTCCTACGAGCAGTACTTC.

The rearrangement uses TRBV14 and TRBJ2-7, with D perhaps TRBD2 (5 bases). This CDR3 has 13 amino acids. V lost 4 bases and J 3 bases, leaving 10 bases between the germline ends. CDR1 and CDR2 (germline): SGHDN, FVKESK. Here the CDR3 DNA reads TGTGCCAGCAGCCCGGGTGGAGGCTACGAGCAGTACTTC. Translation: CASSPGGGYEQYF.

CDR3 in amino acids: CASSQGQGQTEAFF. The CDR3 coding sequence is TGCGCCAGCAGCCAGGGACAGGGGCAAACTGAAGCTTTCTTT. The V call is TRBV4-1, the J call TRBJ1-1, with TRBD1 matching over 10 bases. The V gene's germline CDR1 is MGHRA and CDR2 YSYEKL. The CDR3 has 14 amino acids. J gave up 5 bases and V 3 bases, and 3 bases lay outside the gene matches.

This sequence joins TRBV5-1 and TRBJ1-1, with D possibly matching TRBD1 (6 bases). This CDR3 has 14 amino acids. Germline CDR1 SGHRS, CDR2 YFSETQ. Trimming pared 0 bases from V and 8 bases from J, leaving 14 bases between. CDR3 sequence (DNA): TGCGCCAGCAGCTTGGCCCTACACAGGGCGGAAGCTTTCTTT. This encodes CASSLALHRAEAFF.

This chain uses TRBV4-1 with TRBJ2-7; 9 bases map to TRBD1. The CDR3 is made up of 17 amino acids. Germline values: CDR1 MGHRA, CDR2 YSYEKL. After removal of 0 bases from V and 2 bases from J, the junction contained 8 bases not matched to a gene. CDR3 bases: TGCGCCAGCAGCCAAGAGCAGAGGACAGGGGTAACCTACGAGCAGTACTTC. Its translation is CASSQEQRTGVTYEQYF.

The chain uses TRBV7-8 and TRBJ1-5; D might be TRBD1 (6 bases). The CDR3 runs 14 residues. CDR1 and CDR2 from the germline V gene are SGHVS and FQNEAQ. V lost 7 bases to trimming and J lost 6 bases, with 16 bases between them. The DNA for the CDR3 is TGTGCCAGCACTCCCGGGGGGGCTGGTCAGCCCCAGCATTTT. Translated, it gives CASTPGGAGQPQHF.

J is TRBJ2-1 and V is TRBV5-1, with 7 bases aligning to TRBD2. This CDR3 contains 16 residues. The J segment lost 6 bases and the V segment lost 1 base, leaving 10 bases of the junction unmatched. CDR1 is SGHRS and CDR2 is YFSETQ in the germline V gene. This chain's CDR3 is CASSLLTGGLGNEQFF. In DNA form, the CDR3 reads TGCGCCAGCAGCTTGTTGACGGGAGGATTGGGCAATGAGCAGTTCTTC.

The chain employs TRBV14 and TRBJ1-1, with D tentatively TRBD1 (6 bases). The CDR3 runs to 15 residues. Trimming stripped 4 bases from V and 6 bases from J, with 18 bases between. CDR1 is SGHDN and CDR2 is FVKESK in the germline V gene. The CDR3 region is CASSRKRTVTPEAFF. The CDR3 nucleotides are TGTGCCAGCAGCCGAAAAAGGACAGTAACACCTGAAGCTTTCTTT. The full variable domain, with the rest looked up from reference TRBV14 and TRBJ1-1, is EAGVTQFPSHSVIEKGQTVTLRCDPISGHDNLYWYRRVMGKEIKFLLHFVKESKQDESGMPNNRFLAERTGGTYSTLKVQPAELEDSGVYFCASSRKRTVTPEAFFGQGTRLTVV.

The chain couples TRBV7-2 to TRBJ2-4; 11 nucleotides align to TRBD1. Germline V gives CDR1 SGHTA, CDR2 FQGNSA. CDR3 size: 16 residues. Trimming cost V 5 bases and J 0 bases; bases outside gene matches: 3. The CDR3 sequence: CASSVDRGLAKNIQYF. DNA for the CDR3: TGTGCCAGCAGCGTGGACAGGGGGCTAGCCAAAAACATTCAGTACTTC.

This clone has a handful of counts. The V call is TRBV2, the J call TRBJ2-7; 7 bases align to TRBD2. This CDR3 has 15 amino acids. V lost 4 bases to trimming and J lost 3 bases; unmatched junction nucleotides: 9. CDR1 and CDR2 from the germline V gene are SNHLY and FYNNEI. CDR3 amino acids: CASSVPSGKDYEQYF. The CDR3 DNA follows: TGTGCCAGCAGTGTGCCGAGCGGGAAGGACTACGAGCAGTACTTC.

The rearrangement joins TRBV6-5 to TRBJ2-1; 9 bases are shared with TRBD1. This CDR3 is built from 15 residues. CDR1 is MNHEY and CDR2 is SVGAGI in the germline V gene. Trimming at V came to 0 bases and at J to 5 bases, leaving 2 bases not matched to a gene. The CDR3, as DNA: TGTGCCAGCAGTTACTCCGGACAGGGGAACAATGAGCAGTTCTTC. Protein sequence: CASSYSGQGNNEQFF.

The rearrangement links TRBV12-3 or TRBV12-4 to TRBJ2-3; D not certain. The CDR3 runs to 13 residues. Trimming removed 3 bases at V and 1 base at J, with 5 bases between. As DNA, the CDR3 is TGTGCCAGCAGTTTTCTCCGCACAGATACGCAGTATTTT. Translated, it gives CASSFLRTDTQYF.